This T cell receptor beta chain emerged from a study of CD8 T cells in Susac syndrome. V lost 5 bases and J lost 0, with 13 bases in between. The V gene's germline CDR1 is MNHEY and CDR2 SMNVEV (reference sequence). This CDR3 is built from 15 residues. On this clonotype itself: What it binds is unknown.

The study, taken as a whole, reports: The study admitted that it had a relatively small number of individuals in its TCR sequencing and HLA analysis. The CD4+ T cell repertoires in Susac syndrome did not show any clonal expansion.

Reverse transcription used roughly 0.5 to 1 ug RNA and random hexamers. The amplification used immunoSEQ multiplex PCR on TCR beta CDR3; it spanned 54 Vbeta and 13 Jbeta. TCRdb redid the calling of the immunoSEQ multiplex PCR reads with MiXCR, one entry per CDR3 protein. This sample yields 170,000 or so distinct CDR3 sequences, of which roughly 94% are seen a single time; roughly 0.12% belongs to the top ten. This clonotype originated in a human donor with Susac syndrome. The sequencing input was CD4+ T cells from PBMCs. The chain links TRBV27 to TRBJ1-2; maybe TRBD1 (5 bases). The CDR3 reads CASSMHRSSNYGYTF. The CDR3 coding sequence is TGTGCCAGCAGTATGCACAGGAGTTCTAACTATGGCTACACCTTC.